This T cell receptor beta chain is from a study of T-cell memory formation after mild COVID-19. TCRdb recomputed calls from the 5' RACE reads with MiXCR, one row per CDR3 protein. The sample lists 450,000 to 650,000 distinct CDR3 sequences; around 21% were seen once. V lost 0 bases, J lost 4 bases, and 3 bases stayed unmatched. The CDR3 has 15 amino acids. CDR1 and CDR2 (germline): KGHSH, LQKENI. The specimen was PBMCs or a T cell subset sorted from them (not recorded which). This sequence originates from an adult woman who had mild COVID-19 (a few samples of this study predate the infection). Cell type and time point are not known. This sequence joins TRBV18 and TRBJ1-1, with TRBD1 matching 9 bases. Here the CDR3 DNA reads TGTGCCAGCTCACCACCACAGGGGGCTGGCACTGAAGCTTTCTTT. It translates to CASSPPQGAGTEAFF.